The TCR beta chain under discussion was sequenced for a study of T cell responses to AZD1222 COVID-19 vaccine. Clones were sequenced by immunoSEQ multiplex PCR, and TCRdb holds only the in-frame ones, with some missing. The table shows around 86,000 clones, with almost 90% occurring only once. Study-level results: There were mostly white British donors and more females than males, and clonal diversity was possibly underestimated. After two AZD1222 doses, spike-specific TCR breadth and depth rose versus day 0.

Details on this clone: Its specificity is not known.

V lost 5 bases and J 4 bases, leaving 17 bases between the germline ends. The CDR3 extends over 15 amino acids. The germline V gene encodes CDR1 SGHTA and CDR2 FQGNSA. The sequence was obtained from an adult in good health. The sample was peripheral blood, taken on day 0 of AZD1222 vaccination. The chain carries TRBV7-2 and TRBJ1-2; the D is unclear. CDR3 bases: TGTGCCAGCAGCCCTTACCGACAAGACATCTATGGCTACACCTTC. Translated, it gives CASSPYRQDIYGYTF.